This TCR beta chain was sequenced for a study of T cells after posttransplantation cyclophosphamide. General study findings and limits: Recipient CMV seropositivity and CMV reactivation strongly tracked TRB clonality. Later blood repertoires were often dominated by clones from the donor CD8+ memory compartment. TRB overlap between skin or GI tissue T cells and blood was limited.

Busulfan-fludarabine conditioning, marrow transplant, and cyclophosphamide on days +3 and +4 were administered. Regarding this clone: Its target is unknown.

Assay used: immunoSEQ multiplex PCR; TCRdb lists only in-frame clones, some missing. The repertoire holds fewer than 45,000 clones, with around 78% as singletons. With 0 bases clipped from V and 7 bases from J, the junction kept 7 bases outside the gene matches. The V gene's germline CDR1 is LNHDA and CDR2 SQIVND (reference sequence). This CDR3 has 16 residues. The rearrangement joins TRBV19 to TRBJ1-5; TRBD1 matches 9 bases. The clonotype was recovered from a female patient between 35 and 55 years old who received an allogeneic stem cell transplant from a related donor, was CMV-positive, and had no GVHD. The graft donor may have contributed some T cells. The sample here was CD4+ T cells sorted from blood, taken 1903 days after a stem cell transplant with posttransplant cyclophosphamide. The CDR3 DNA is TGTGCCAGTAGTATAGATATAACAGGGGGCGGACAGCCCCAGCATTTT. This gives the protein CASSIDITGGGQPQHF.